This TCR beta chain was found in a study of blood T cell repertoires in COVID-19. Looking at the study overall: T cells, B-cell-depleted T cells, or PBMCs supplied cDNA or gDNA.

In the original processing: Nucleated cell counts were estimated from reference gene primer amplification. Using immunoSEQ multiplex PCR, the repertoire was profiled, and TCRdb retains in-frame clones only, with some absent. The DNA was the basis for D and trimming; V, J and clone size are from that table. This repertoire shows 350,000 or so clones, roughly 87% found once; its top ten account for roughly 1%. Resolution of symptoms, clearance, or two negative PCRs was present in recovered Cohort 3 donors. V lost 8 bases to trimming and J lost 3 bases, with 32 bases between them. The CDR3 has 19 amino acids. Germline V gives CDR1 SNHLY, CDR2 FYNNEI.

The genes are TRBV2 and TRBJ2-7; the D gene is possibly TRBD1 (6 bases). Sequencing was carried out using PBMCs or T cells enriched from blood (not recorded which). The sequence was obtained from a woman younger than 45 who had recovered from COVID-19. The CDR3 is CASGAGRGLPDSRFYEQYF. CDR3 nucleotides: TGTGCCAGCGGGGCGGGCCGGGGCCTTCCGGACAGCCGCTTCTACGAGCAGTACTTC.